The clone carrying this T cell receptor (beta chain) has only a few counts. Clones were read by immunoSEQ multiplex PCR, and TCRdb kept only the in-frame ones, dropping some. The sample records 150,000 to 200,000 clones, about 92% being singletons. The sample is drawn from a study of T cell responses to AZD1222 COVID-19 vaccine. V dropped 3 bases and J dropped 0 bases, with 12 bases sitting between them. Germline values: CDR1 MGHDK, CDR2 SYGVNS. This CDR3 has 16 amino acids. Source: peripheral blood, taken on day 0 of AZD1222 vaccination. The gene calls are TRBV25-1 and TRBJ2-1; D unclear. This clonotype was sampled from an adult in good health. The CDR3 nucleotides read TGTGCCAGCAGTGACATGGGCGGAGACTCCTACAATGAGCAGTTCTTC. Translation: CASSDMGGDSYNEQFF.